These T cell receptor beta chains were read from a single sample in a study of early T cells in non-severe SARS-CoV-2 infection. MiXCR was run by TCRdb on the 5' RACE reads, yielding one entry per CDR3 protein. This table holds roughly 86,000 distinct CDR3 sequences, roughly 15% found once. Input material: whole blood. The receptors come from an adult who was a healthcare worker with PCR-confirmed SARS-CoV-2 infection or an uninfected control (not recorded which). Each CDR3 is given with its conserved first and last residue. The order of the fields is J gene, clone size, V gene, D gene, CDR3 DNA, CDR3 protein. A D gene is named only where the DNA matches it firmly. Clone size appears in some rows only: once, few, many, or a class for an expanded clone.

TRBJ2-2,many,TRBV7-3,TRBD2,TGTGCCAGCAGCTTAATGTCTCTAGCGGGGGGCCTAGACACCGGGGAGCTGTTTTTT,CASSLMSLAGGLDTGELFF
TRBJ1-1,few,TRBV7-9,TRBD1,TGTGCCAGCAGCCTACAGGGGTTGGCCACTGAAGCTTTCTTT,CASSLQGLATEAFF
TRBJ1-2,-,TRBV3-1,-,TGTGCCAGCAGCCAAACATACAGGAGTAACTATGGCTACACCTTC,CASSQTYRSNYGYTF
TRBJ1-1,-,TRBV5-1,-,TGCGCCAGCAGGCCCGATGGTGGGACTGAAGCTTTCTTT,CASRPDGGTEAFF
TRBJ1-5,many,TRBV28,-,TGTGCCAGCAGACGCGCAGGGGAAAGTAGCAATCAGCCCCAGCATTTT,CASRRAGESSNQPQHF
TRBJ2-1,few,TRBV24-1,TRBD1,TGTGCCACCAGTGACACAGGACAGGGACTCTACAATGAGCAGTTCTTC,CATSDTGQGLYNEQFF
TRBJ2-2,many,TRBV11-2,-,TGTGCCAGCAGCTTCGCTCCCGGGGAGCTGTTTTTT,CASSFAPGELFF
TRBJ2-5,-,TRBV5-1,-,TGCGCCAGCAGCGCTGGAACCAGGGAGACCCAGTACTTC,CASSAGTRETQYF
TRBJ1-3,-,TRBV2,-,TGTGCCAGCATGACTCCGTCCTACTCTGGAAACACCATATATTTT,CASMTPSYSGNTIYF
TRBJ1-5,-,TRBV7-6,-,TGTGCCAGCAGCTACCAGGAGGGGCAGCCCCAGCATTTT,CASSYQEGQPQHF
TRBJ2-6,-,TRBV29-1,TRBD1,TGCAGCGTGGATGACAGGGGGCGGTCTGGGGCCAACGTCCTGACTTTC,CSVDDRGRSGANVLTF
TRBJ1-1,many,TRBV18,-,TGTGCCAGCTCACCACGGGGCTCTGAAGCTTTCTTT,CASSPRGSEAFF
TRBJ2-1,-,TRBV3-1,-,TGTGCCAGCGAGAGGCGGGGGCCTTCGAATGAGCAGTTCTTC,CASERRGPSNEQFF
TRBJ1-1,few,TRBV29-1,-,TGCAGCGTCCTAGATAGCACTGAAGCTTTCTTT,CSVLDSTEAFF
TRBJ1-3,-,TRBV29-1,-,TGCAGCGTTGTGGGCGGAGGAAACACCATATATTTT,CSVVGGGNTIYF
TRBJ1-4,-,TRBV24-1,-,TGTGCCACCAGTGACGGCGGGGGTTCGACTAATGAAAAACTGTTTTTT,CATSDGGGSTNEKLFF
TRBJ1-1,many,TRBV11-2,-,TGTGCCAGCAGCTCTGCGGGGCCTCCGGAGGGTTTCTTT,CASSSAGPPEGFF
TRBJ1-2,few,TRBV20-1,TRBD1,TGCAGTGCCGCGACAGGGTCGGGCTATGGCTACACCTTC,CSAATGSGYGYTF
TRBJ2-5,-,TRBV7-2,TRBD2,TGTGCCAGCAGCTTGGGACTAGCGGGGCAAGAGACCCAGTACTTC,CASSLGLAGQETQYF
TRBJ2-5,-,TRBV20-1,TRBD2,TGCAGTGCTCATACTAGCGGGGGGGCCAACTTCGAGACCCAGTACTTC,CSAHTSGGANFETQYF
TRBJ2-5,-,TRBV19,-,TGTGCCAGTAGACTCTCCGTAAAAGAGACCCAGTACTTC,CASRLSVKETQYF
TRBJ2-3,-,TRBV6-6,TRBD1,TGTGCCAGCACCGTACAGGGGGCCACAGATACGCAGTATTTT,CASTVQGATDTQYF
TRBJ2-1,many,TRBV2,TRBD2,TGTGCCAGCGCACGAAGGGGGACTAGCGGGGACCCGAGCTCCTACAATGAGCAGTTCTTC,CASARRGTSGDPSSYNEQFF
TRBJ1-1,many,TRBV7-6,-,TGTGCCAGCAGCCCCTCCGGGGGTGAGAATACTGAAGCTTTCTTT,CASSPSGGENTEAFF
TRBJ1-4,-,TRBV9,-,TGTGCCAGCGGACCAGGCAGGACAGATAATGAAAAACTGTTTTTT,CASGPGRTDNEKLFF
TRBJ1-1,many,TRBV6-5,-,TGTGCCAGCAGTTACTCTGGGTACACTGAAGCTTTCTTT,CASSYSGYTEAFF
TRBJ1-5,few,TRBV2,-,TGTGCCAGCAGTGAGACGGGGGGTCAGCCCCAGCATTTT,CASSETGGQPQHF
TRBJ2-1,-,TRBV24-1,TRBD2,TGTGCCGCCAGTGATTCCGGGACTAGCGGGGATAGTGAGCAGTTCTTC,CAASDSGTSGDSEQFF
TRBJ1-1,-,TRBV5-1,-,TGCGCCAGCAGCGTAGACAGCTCGAACACTGAAGCTTTCTTT,CASSVDSSNTEAFF
TRBJ2-1,few,TRBV11-2,-,TGTGCCAGCAACCCAGGGGGGTATAATGAGCAGTTCTTC,CASNPGGYNEQFF
TRBJ1-2,-,TRBV5-8,-,TGTGCCAGCAGCTTGGGCAGGGGACCAACTTCTCTTCTCCCTCAAGGCTACACCTTC,CASSLGRGPTSLLPQGYTF
TRBJ2-2,few,TRBV15,TRBD1,TGTGCCACCAGCAGTGTGGACAGGGACACCGGGGAGCTGTTTTTT,CATSSVDRDTGELFF
TRBJ1-2,few,TRBV18,-,TGTGCCAGCTCGCCTGACAGTGACTATGGCTACACCTTC,CASSPDSDYGYTF
TRBJ2-3,few,TRBV11-2,TRBD1,TGTGCCAGCAGCCCGCTAGAAGGGGGCGGGTTCGAGACGCAGTATTTT,CASSPLEGGGFETQYF
TRBJ2-6,-,TRBV6-5,-,TGTGCCAGCAGTCACTTAGGGGCAGCAGGTTCCTCTGGGGCCAACGTCCTGACTTTC,CASSHLGAAGSSGANVLTF
TRBJ1-2,-,TRBV10-3,TRBD1,TGTGCCATCAGCAAGACAGGGGGAGAGGACTATGGCTACACCTTC,CAISKTGGEDYGYTF
TRBJ1-2,few,TRBV12-3/TRBV12-4,-,TGTGCCAGCAGTTTTGGGAGAGCTAACTATGGCTACACCTTC,CASSFGRANYGYTF
TRBJ1-1,-,TRBV24-1,TRBD1,TGTGCCACCAGTGATGGACAGGGGACGGAAGCTTTCTTT,CATSDGQGTEAFF
TRBJ1-5,few,TRBV2,-,TGTGCCAGCAGTCACCGGGACGGGGGAAATAGCAATCAGCCCCAGCATTTT,CASSHRDGGNSNQPQHF
TRBJ1-2,-,TRBV3-1,-,TGTGCCAGCAGCCCCACGTCCGGGACGGATTATGGCTACACCTTC,CASSPTSGTDYGYTF
TRBJ2-6,-,TRBV28,TRBD1,TGTGCCAGCAGTTCTGAGGGGGCCTCTGGGGCCAACGTCCTGACTTTC,CASSSEGASGANVLTF
TRBJ1-2,-,TRBV12-3/TRBV12-4,-,TGTGCCAGCAGTTCCGCCCCCCACGGGGTGGAAGGCTACACCTTC,CASSSAPHGVEGYTF
TRBJ1-6,-,TRBV9,-,TGTGCCAGCAGCGAAGTAGGGAGTAGATCACCCCTCCACTTT,CASSEVGSRSPLHF
TRBJ1-5,-,TRBV4-2,-,TGTGCCAGCAGCCAAGATTTGGAACAGCCCCAGCATTTT,CASSQDLEQPQHF
TRBJ1-1,few,TRBV12-3/TRBV12-4,-,TGTGCCAGCAGTCGCTCGACCCGAAATGAAGCTTTCTTT,CASSRSTRNEAFF
TRBJ1-1,-,TRBV29-1,TRBD1,TGCAGCGTTCGTTCGACAGGGCGACACACTGAAGCTTTCTTT,CSVRSTGRHTEAFF
TRBJ1-5,-,TRBV6-1,-,TGTGCCAGCAGTGAATCCAGGGATCAGCCCCAGCATTTT,CASSESRDQPQHF
TRBJ1-1,-,TRBV20-1,-,TGCAGTGCCCGGGGATACCTTCTGAACACTGAAGCTTTCTTT,CSARGYLLNTEAFF